Below are 8 T cell receptor beta chains sequenced from a single sample in a study of CD8+ T cells in alopecia areata (dated by TCRdb to between 2017 and 2018). The meaning of the sample's treatment or condition label: oral pan-JAK inhibitor, 5-10 mg twice daily. The library was obtained by the immunoSEQ multiplex PCR assay. RNA was extracted from all samples and reverse transcribed into cDNA as template for TCR sequencing. TCRdb carries this immuneACCESS record with in-frame sequences only. Its versions omit some clonotypes, under half of them owing to an unresolved V gene in the studies checked, with the rest unexplained. The sample data list roughly 220,000 clones, and more than 55% of these were observed just once. The ten largest clones add up to 1% to 1.5% of the sample. The starting material was CD4+ T cells sorted from blood, obtained at roughly week 45, from a patient treated with tofacitinib. The receptors were gathered from a human donor with alopecia areata.

This clone has more than one count but fewer than ten. The genes are TRBV4-3 and TRBJ1-2; D is ambiguous. This CDR3 contains 14 residues. The V end was cut by 0 bases, the J end by 7 bases, with 12 bases between. Germline values: CDR1 LGHNA, CDR2 YSLEER. The CDR3 loop reads CASSQEKVGIGYTF. The CDR3 bases are TGCGCCAGCAGCCAAGAGAAGGTCGGAATTGGCTACACCTTC.

The V call is TRBV5-4, the J call TRBJ2-3; 10 bases are shared with TRBD2. V was clipped by 5 bases and J by 0 bases; unmatched bases: 0. The V gene's germline CDR1 is SGHNT and CDR2 YYREEE (reference sequence). CDR3 length: 14 residues. The CDR3 region has the DNA TGTGCCAGCAGACTAGCGGGAAGCACAGATACGCAGTATTTT. This translates into CASRLAGSTDTQYF.

V is TRBV5-1 and J is TRBJ2-3; D uncertain. V lost 4 bases and J lost 2, with 5 bases in between. Per the germline V gene, CDR1 is SGHRS and CDR2 is YFSETQ. The CDR3 is made up of 12 amino acids. The CDR3 region has the DNA TGCGCCAGCAGCCAGGACACAGATACGCAGTATTTT. Amino acid sequence: CASSQDTDTQYF.

The V and J genes are TRBV5-1 and TRBJ1-2, with D perhaps matching TRBD1 (6 bases). Looked up from germline, CDR1 is SGHRS and CDR2 is YFSETQ. The germline V and J ends were trimmed by 0 bases and 2 bases, with 8 bases remaining between them. The CDR3 covers 14 residues. The CDR3 sequence is CASSLDGQNYGYTF. The CDR3 region has the DNA TGCGCCAGCAGCTTGGACGGACAGAACTATGGCTACACCTTC.

The table lists this clone with a count of one. The chain has TRBV4-3 and TRBJ2-5, with 9 bases fitting TRBD2. The germline V gene has CDR1 LGHNA and CDR2 YSLEER. CDR3 length: 14 amino acids. The V and J ends lost 1 base and 7 bases, in that order; junction bases with no gene match: 4. The CDR3 loop reads CASSQGLAGRTQYF. In nucleotides, the CDR3 is TGCGCCAGCAGCCAAGGTCTAGCGGGGAGGACCCAGTACTTC.

V is TRBV27 and J is TRBJ2-3; D is perhaps TRBD1 (5 bases). This CDR3 spans 15 amino acids. Germline V CDR1 and CDR2: MNHEY, SMNVEV (reference sequence). Trimming stripped 3 bases from V and 5 bases from J, with 15 bases between. DNA of the CDR3: TGTGCCAGCAGTTTGGGGCAGGCCATACAAGATACGCAGTATTTT. Residues: CASSLGQAIQDTQYF.

Here the CDR3 DNA reads TGTGCCAGCAGGGCTTCGGCGGGAGCTTTCTTT. This translates into CASRASAGAFF. The gene calls are TRBV6-1 and TRBJ1-1; D is uncertain. CDR1 is MNHNS and CDR2 is SASEGT in the germline V gene. The CDR3 totals 11 residues. Deletions cut 6 bases from V and 10 bases from J, with 12 bases between.

This chain uses TRBV30 with TRBJ1-1; 7 bases map to TRBD1. The germline V gene encodes CDR1 GTSNPN and CDR2 SVGIG (reference sequence). Trimming cost V 3 bases and J 4 bases; bases outside gene matches: 8. This CDR3 comprises 14 residues. CDR3: CAWSAGTVTTEAFF. CDR3 in DNA: TGTGCCTGGAGCGCCGGGACAGTGACCACTGAAGCTTTCTTT.